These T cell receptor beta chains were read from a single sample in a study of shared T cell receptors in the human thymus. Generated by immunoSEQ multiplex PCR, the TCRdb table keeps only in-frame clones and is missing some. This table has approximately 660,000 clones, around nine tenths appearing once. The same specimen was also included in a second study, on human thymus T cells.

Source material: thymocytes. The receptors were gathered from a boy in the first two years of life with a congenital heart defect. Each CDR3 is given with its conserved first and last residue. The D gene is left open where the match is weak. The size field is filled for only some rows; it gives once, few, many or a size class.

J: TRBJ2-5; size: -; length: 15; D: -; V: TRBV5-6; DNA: TGTGCCAGCAGCTTAGGGGCGCACCACCAAGAGACCCAGTACTTC; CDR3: CASSLGAHHQETQYF
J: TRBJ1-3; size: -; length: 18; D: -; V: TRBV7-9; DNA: TGTGCCAGCAGCTTAGGGGAGGACGGGAGCCCCTCTGGAAACACCATATATTTT; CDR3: CASSLGEDGSPSGNTIYF
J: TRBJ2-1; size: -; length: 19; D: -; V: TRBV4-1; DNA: TGCGCCAGCAGCCAAGATTTCTCCCCCGCTAGCGAGGCCTACAATGAGCAGTTCTTC; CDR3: CASSQDFSPASEAYNEQFF
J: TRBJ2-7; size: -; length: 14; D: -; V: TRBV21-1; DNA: TGTGCCAGCAGCACTGAGACAGGAGGCTACGAGCAGTACTTC; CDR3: CASSTETGGYEQYF
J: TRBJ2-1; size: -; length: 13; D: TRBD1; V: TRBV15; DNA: TGTGCCACCAGCGGGTACAGGGGGAATGAGCAGTTCTTC; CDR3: CATSGYRGNEQFF
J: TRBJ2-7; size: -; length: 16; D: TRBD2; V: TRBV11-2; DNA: TGTGCCAGCAGCCCAACGGAGGGCGGGGGAGCCTACGAGCAGTACTTC; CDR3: CASSPTEGGGAYEQYF
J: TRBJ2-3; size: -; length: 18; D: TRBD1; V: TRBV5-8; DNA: TGTGCCAGCGGAGCGGTCCCGGGACAGGGGCGGGACACAGATACGCAGTATTTT; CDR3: CASGAVPGQGRDTDTQYF
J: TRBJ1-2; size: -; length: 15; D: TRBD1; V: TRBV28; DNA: TGTGCCAGCAGTTGGCCGGGACAGGGCGTCGATGGCTACACCTTC; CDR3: CASSWPGQGVDGYTF
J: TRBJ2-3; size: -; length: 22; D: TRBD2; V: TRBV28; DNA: TGTGCCAGCAGTCCCCCGAAGGGGACTAGCGTCGTGCCTGAGGACTGCACAGATACGCAGTATTTT; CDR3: CASSPPKGTSVVPEDCTDTQYF
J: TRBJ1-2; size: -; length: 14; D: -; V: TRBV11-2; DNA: TGTGCCAGCAGCTTAGAAGCGACAGCCTATGGCTACACCTTC; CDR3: CASSLEATAYGYTF
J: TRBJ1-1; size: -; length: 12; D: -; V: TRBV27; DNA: TGTGCCAGCAATGTGATCGGTGTTGAAGCTTTCTTT; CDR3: CASNVIGVEAFF
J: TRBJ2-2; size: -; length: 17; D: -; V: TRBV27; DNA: TGTGCCAGCCTCCCTCCCAGGCGGGACCTAAACACCGGGGAGCTGTTTTTT; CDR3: CASLPPRRDLNTGELFF
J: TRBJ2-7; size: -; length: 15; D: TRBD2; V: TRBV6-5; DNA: TGTGCCAGCAGTGGGTCTGGGCGGGACTACTACGAGCAGTACTTC; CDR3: CASSGSGRDYYEQYF
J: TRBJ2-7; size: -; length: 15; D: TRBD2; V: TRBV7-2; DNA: TGTGCCAGCACCTCGGAAGCGGGAGCCCCCTACGAGCAGTACTTC; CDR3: CASTSEAGAPYEQYF
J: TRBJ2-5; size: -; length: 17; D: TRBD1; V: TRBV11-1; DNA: TGTGCCAGCAGCCATCATCCCGGGACAGGGACCCAAGAGACCCAGTACTTC; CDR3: CASSHHPGTGTQETQYF
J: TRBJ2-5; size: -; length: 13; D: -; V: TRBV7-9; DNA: TGTGCCAGCAGCTCCCTCTACCAAGAGACCCAGTACTTC; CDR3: CASSSLYQETQYF
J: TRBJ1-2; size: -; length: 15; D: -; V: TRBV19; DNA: TGTGCCAGTAGTATTTCTGGTGGGGCGCGGTATGGCTACACCTTC; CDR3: CASSISGGARYGYTF
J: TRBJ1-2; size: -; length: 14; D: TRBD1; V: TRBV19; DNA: TGTGCCAGTAGTATGAAAGGGGGCAACTATGGCTACACCTTC; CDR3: CASSMKGGNYGYTF
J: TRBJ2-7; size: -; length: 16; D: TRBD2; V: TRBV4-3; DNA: TGCGCCAGCAGCCAAACCGGACTAGCGGGAGGACGCGAGCAGTACTTC; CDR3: CASSQTGLAGGREQYF
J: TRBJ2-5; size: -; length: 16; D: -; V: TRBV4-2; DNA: TGTGCCAGCAGCCAAGGATTGGGCCAGTACCAAGAGACCCAGTACTTC; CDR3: CASSQGLGQYQETQYF
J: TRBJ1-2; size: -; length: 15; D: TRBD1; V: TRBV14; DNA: TGTGCCAGCAGCCGCTATAGGACAGGGCCCTATGGCTACACCTTC; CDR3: CASSRYRTGPYGYTF
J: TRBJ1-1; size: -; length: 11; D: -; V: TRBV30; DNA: TGTGCCTGGAGCCAAAGGGGTGAAGCTTTCTTT; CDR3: CAWSQRGEAFF
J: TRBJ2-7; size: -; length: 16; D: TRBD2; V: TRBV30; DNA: TGTGCCTGGAGTCCCCCGGAGCGGGAGACCTCCTACGAGCAGTACTTC; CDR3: CAWSPPERETSYEQYF
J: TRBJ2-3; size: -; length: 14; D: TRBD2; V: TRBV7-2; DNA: TGTGCCAGCAGCTCGAGCGGGAGTGGGGGGGGGCAGTATTTT; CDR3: CASSSSGSGGGQYF
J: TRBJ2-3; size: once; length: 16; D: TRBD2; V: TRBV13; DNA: TGTGCCAGCAGCTCCCTAGCGGGACTTAGCACAGATACGCAGTATTTT; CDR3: CASSSLAGLSTDTQYF
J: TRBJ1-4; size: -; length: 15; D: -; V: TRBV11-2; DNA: TGTGCCAGCAGTCTTTCGGCCGCTGGGCATGAAAAACTGTTTTTT; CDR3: CASSLSAAGHEKLFF
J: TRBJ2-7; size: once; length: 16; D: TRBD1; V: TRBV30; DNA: TGTGCCTGGAGTGCCCCAGGGACAGGGGGTGGTTACGAGCAGTACTTC; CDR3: CAWSAPGTGGGYEQYF
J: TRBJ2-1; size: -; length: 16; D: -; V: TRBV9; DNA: TGTGCCAGCAGCTTAGGACTCACCCCCACCTACAATGAGCAGTTCTTC; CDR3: CASSLGLTPTYNEQFF
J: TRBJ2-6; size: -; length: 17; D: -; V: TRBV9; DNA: TGTGCCAGCAGCGGAGAGGGAGGAAGGCCGTTGGCCAACGTCCTGACTTTC; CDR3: CASSGEGGRPLANVLTF
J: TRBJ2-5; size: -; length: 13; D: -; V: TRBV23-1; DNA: TGCGCCAGCCTGCCGGGGATGCAAGAGACCCAGTACTTC; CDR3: CASLPGMQETQYF
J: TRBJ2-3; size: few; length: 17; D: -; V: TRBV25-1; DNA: TGTGCCAGCACTGAGGGCCATAATGAGACGGGAGCAGATACGCAGTATTTT; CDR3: CASTEGHNETGADTQYF
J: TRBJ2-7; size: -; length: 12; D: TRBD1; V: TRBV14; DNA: TGTGCCAGCAGCCTCTGGACAGGGCCGCAGTACTTC; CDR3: CASSLWTGPQYF
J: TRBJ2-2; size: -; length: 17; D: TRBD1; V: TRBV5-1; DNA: TGCGCCAGCAGCGGAACCGGGACAGGGATCCGCACCGGGGAGCTGTTTTTT; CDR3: CASSGTGTGIRTGELFF
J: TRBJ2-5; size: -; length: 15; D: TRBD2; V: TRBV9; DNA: TGTGCCAGCAGCGAGGTAGCGGGAGGGCGGGAGACCCAGTACTTC; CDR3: CASSEVAGGRETQYF
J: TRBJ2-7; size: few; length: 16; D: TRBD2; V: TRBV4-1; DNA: TGCGCCAGCAGCCCCTCCCCGGGACTAGCGGGAGGCGAGCAGTACTTC; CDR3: CASSPSPGLAGGEQYF
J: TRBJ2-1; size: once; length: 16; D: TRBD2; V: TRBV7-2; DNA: TGTGCCAGCAGCTTAGGAGGCGGGAGTAGGTTTAGTGAGCAGTTCTTC; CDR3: CASSLGGGSRFSEQFF
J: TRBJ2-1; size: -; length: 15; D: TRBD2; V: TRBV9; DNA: TGTGCCAGCAGCGCGACTAGCGGGAGTGGGAATGAGCAGTTCTTC; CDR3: CASSATSGSGNEQFF
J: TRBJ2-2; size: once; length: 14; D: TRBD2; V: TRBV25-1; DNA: TGTGCCAGCTGGGGGGGACCGTACACCGGGGAGCTGTTTTTT; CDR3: CASWGGPYTGELFF
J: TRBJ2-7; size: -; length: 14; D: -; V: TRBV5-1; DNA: TGCGCCAGCAGTTGGGGGACTTCTCCCTACGAGCAGTACTTC; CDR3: CASSWGTSPYEQYF
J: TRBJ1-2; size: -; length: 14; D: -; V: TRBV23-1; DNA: TGCGCCAGCAGTCAGGGGGGGCGTCGCTATGGCTACACCTTC; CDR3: CASSQGGRRYGYTF
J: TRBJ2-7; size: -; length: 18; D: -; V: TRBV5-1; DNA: TGCGCCAGCAGCTTGTGTACGGTAGGAAGGGGAGGTACCTACGAGCAGTACTTC; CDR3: CASSLCTVGRGGTYEQYF
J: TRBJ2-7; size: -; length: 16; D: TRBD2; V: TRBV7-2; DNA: TGTGCCAGCAGCACCGGACTAGCGGGAGTGGGCTACGAGCAGTACTTC; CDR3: CASSTGLAGVGYEQYF
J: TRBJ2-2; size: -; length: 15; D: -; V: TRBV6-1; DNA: TGTGCCAGCAGTGACGAACAGGGGAACACCGGGGAGCTGTTTTTT; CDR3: CASSDEQGNTGELFF
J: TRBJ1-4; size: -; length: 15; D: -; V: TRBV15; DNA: TGTGCCACCAGCAGAGTGGGGGGGATGTCTGAAAAACTGTTTTTT; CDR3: CATSRVGGMSEKLFF
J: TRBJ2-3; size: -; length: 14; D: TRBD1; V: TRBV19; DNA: TGTGCCAGTAGTACCGGACAGGATTGGGATACGCAGTATTTT; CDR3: CASSTGQDWDTQYF
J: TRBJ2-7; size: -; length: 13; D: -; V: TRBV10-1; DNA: TGCGCCAGCCCAGGCCCGCCGGAAGACGAGCAGTACTTC; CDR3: CASPGPPEDEQYF
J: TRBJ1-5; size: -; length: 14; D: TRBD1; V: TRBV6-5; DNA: TGTGCCACCGGGGACAGTTATAGCAATCAGCCCCAGCATTTT; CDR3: CATGDSYSNQPQHF
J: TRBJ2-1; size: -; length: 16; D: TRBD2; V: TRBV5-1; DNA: TGCGCCAGCAGCTTGGCGGTAGGCCGCGGGGGGGACGAGCAGTTCTTC; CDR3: CASSLAVGRGGDEQFF